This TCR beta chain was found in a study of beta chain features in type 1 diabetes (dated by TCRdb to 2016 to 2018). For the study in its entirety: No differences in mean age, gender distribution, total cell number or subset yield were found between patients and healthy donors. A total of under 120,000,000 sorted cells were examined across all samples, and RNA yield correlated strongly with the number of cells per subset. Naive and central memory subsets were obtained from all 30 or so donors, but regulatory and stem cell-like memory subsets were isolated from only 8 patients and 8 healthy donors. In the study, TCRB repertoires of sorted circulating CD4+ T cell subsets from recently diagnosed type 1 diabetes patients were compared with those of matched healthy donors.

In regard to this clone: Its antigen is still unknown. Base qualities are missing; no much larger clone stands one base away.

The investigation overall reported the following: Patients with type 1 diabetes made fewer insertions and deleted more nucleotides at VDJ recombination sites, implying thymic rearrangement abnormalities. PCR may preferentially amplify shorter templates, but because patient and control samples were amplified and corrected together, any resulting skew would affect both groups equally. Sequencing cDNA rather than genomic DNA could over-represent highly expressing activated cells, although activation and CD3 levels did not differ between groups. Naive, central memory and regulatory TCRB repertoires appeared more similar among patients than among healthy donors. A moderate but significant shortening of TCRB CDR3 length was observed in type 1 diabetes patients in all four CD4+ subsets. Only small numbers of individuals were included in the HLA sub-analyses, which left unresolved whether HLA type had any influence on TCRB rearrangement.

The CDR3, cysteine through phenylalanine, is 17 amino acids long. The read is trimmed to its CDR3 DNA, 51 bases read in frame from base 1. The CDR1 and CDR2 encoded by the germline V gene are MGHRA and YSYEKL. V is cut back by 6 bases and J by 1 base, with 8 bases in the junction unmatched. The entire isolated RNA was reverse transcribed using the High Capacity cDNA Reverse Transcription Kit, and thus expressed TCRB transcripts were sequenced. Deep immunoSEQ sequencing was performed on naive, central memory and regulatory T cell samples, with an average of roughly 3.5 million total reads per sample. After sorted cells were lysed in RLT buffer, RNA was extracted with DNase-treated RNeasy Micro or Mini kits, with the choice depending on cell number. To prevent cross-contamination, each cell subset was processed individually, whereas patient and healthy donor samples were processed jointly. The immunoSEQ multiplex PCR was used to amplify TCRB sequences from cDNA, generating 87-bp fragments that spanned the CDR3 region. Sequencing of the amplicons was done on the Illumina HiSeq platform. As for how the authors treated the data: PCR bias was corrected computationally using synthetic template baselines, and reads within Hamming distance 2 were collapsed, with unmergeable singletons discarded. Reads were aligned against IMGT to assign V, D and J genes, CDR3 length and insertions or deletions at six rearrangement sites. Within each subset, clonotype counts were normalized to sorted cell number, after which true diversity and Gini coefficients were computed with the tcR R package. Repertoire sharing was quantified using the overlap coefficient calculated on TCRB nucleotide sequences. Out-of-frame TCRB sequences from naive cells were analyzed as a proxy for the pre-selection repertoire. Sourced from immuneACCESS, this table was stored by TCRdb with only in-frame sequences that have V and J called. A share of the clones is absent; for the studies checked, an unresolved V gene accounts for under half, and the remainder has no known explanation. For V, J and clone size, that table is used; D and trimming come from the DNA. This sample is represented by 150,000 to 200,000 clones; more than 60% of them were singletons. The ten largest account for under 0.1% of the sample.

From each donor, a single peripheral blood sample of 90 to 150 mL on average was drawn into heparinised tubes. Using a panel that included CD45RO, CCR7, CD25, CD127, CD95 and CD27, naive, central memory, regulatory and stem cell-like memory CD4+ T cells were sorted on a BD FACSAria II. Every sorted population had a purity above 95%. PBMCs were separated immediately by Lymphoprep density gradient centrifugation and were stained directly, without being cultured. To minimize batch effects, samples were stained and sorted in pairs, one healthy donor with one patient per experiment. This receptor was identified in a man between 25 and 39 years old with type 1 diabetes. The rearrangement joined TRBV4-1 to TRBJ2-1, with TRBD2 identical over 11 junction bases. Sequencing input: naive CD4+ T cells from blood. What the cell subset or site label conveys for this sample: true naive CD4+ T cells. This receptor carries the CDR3 CASRSSGGAESYNEQFF. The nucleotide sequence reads TGCGCCAGCAGGAGTAGCGGGGGGGCCGAGTCCTACAATGAGCAGTTCTTC.